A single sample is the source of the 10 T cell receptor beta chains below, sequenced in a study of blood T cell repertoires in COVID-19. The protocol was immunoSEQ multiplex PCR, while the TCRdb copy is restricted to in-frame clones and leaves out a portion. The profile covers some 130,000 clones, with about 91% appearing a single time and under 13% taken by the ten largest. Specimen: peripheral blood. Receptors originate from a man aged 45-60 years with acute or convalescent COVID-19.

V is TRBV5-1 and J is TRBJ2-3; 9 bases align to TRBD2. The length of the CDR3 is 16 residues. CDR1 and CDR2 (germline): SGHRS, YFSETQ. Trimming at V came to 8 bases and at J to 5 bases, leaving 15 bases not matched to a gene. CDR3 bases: TGCGCCAGTCTCGCGGGGGGGCTGCTCCAGGGAGATACGCAGTATTTT. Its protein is CASLAGGLLQGDTQYF.

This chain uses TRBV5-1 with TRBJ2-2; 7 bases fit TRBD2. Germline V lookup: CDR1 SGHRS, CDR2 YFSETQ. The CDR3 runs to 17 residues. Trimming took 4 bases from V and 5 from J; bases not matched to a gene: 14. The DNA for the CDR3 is TGCGCCAGCAGCCGAGCGACAGCTCTCGGGGGGACCGGGGAGCTGTTTTTT. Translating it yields CASSRATALGGTGELFF.

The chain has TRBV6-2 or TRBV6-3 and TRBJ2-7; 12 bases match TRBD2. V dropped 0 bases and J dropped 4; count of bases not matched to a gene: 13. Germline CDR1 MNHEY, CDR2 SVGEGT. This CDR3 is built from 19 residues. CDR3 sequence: CASSYSLNKLAGGSYEQYF. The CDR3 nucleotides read TGTGCCAGCAGTTACTCCTTAAACAAACTAGCGGGAGGCTCATACGAGCAGTACTTC.

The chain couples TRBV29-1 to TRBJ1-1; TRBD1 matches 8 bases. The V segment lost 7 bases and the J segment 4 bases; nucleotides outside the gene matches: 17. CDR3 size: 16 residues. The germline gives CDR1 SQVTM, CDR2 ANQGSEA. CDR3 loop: CSGTGPPRGPSTEAFF. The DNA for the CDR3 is TGCAGCGGGACCGGACCCCCCAGGGGGCCCAGCACTGAAGCTTTCTTT.

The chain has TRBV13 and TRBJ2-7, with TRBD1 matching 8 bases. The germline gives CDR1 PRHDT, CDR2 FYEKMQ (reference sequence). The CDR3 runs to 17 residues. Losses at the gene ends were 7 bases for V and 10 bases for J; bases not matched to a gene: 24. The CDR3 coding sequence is TGTGCCAGCACCCGGCAACGCGTGGACAGGGTAATAGCCCCACAGTACTTC. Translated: CASTRQRVDRVIAPQYF.

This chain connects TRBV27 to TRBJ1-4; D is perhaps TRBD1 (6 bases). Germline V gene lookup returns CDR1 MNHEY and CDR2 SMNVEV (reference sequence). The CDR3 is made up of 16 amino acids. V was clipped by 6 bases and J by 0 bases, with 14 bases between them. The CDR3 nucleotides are TGTGCCAGCAGGCCCGACAGGTTAACAACTAATGAAAAACTGTTTTTT. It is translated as CASRPDRLTTNEKLFF.

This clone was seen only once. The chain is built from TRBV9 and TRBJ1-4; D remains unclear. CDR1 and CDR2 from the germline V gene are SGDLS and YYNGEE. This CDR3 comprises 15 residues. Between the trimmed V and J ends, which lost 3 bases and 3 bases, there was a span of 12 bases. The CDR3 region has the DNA TGTGCCAGCAGCGGTGGACTCCACCCTAATGAAAAACTGTTTTTT. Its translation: CASSGGLHPNEKLFF.

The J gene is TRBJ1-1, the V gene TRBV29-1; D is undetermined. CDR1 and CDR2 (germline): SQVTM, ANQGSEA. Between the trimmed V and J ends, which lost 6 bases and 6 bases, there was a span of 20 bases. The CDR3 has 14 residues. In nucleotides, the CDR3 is TGCAGCGTCTTACCGGGTTCTACGTTCTCTGAAGCTTTCTTT. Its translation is CSVLPGSTFSEAFF. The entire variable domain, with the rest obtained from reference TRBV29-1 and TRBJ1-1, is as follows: SAVISQKPSRDICQRGTSLTIQCQVDSQVTMMFWYRQQPGQSLTLIATANQGSEATYESGFVIDKFPISRPNLTFSTLTVSNMSPEDSSIYLCSVLPGSTFSEAFFGQGTRLTVV.

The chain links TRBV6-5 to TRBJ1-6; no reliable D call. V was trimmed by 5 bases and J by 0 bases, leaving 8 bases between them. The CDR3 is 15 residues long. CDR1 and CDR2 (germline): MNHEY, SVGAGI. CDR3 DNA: TGTGCCAGCAGTACAGCTAACTCCTATAATTCACCCCTCCACTTT. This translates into CASSTANSYNSPLHF.

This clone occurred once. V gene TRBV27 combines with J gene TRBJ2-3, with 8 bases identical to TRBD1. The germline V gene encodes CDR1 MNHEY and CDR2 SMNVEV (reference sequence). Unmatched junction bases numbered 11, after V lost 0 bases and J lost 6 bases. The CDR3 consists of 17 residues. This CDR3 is CASSLSKGRGLPDTQYF. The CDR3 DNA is TGTGCCAGCAGTTTATCAAAAGGCAGGGGGCTACCGGATACGCAGTATTTT.